What follows is one T cell receptor (beta chain) and its context. The data derive from a study of CD8 T cells in Susac syndrome. V lost 4 bases, J lost 0 bases, and 19 bases lay in between. The CDR3 extends over 18 amino acids. Susac syndrome patients met recently defined diagnostic criteria for definite or probable disease. RNA, at roughly 0.45 to 1 ug, was reverse transcribed with random hexamers. The amplification used immunoSEQ multiplex PCR on TCR beta CDR3; it spanned 54 Vbeta and 13 Jbeta. TCRdb redid the calling of the immunoSEQ multiplex PCR reads with MiXCR, one entry per CDR3 protein. This table holds approximately 260,000 distinct CDR3 sequences, less than 96% found once.

The chain couples TRBV23-1 to TRBJ2-1; no reliable D call. TRBV23-1 is reported as an ORF; its role is uncertain. The receptor's source is a human donor with Susac syndrome. Sequenced material: CD4+ T cells from PBMCs. The CDR3 nucleotides are TGCGCCAGCAGTCCCTCCATGGAGATGGGCCTCTCCTACAATGAGCAGTTCTTC. This codes for CASSPSMEMGLSYNEQFF.